This TCR beta chain was found in a study of a mutant IDH1 vaccine in newly diagnosed glioma. Study information: Most patients had received both radiotherapy and temozolomide, the prior options being radiotherapy, temozolomide, or both. V12 corresponded to week 35 and V13 to week 47.

Indicated time point: week 35, safety follow-up. Doses consisted of 300 ug of mutant IDH1 20-mer peptide each, paired with topical imiquimod. TCRdb keeps only in-frame clones here, not all; method: immunoSEQ multiplex PCR. The data show 26,000 or so clones, 70% to 90% seen once. With regard to this clone: Antigen specificity is unknown.

Germline trimming cut 5 bases from V and 8 bases from J; bases unmatched to any gene: 2. This CDR3 is built from 12 residues. Germline assignment: CDR1 SGHDT and CDR2 YYEEEE. The sequencing here drew on PBMCs, taken from a glioma patient whose treatment included an IDH1 peptide vaccine. The source of this sequence is a man in his thirties or forties with glioma. The chain joins TRBV5-6 to TRBJ2-1, with TRBD2 identical over 9 bases. In DNA form, the CDR3 reads TGTGCCAGCAGTTGGACTAGCGATGAGCAGTTCTTC. This translates into CASSWTSDEQFF.